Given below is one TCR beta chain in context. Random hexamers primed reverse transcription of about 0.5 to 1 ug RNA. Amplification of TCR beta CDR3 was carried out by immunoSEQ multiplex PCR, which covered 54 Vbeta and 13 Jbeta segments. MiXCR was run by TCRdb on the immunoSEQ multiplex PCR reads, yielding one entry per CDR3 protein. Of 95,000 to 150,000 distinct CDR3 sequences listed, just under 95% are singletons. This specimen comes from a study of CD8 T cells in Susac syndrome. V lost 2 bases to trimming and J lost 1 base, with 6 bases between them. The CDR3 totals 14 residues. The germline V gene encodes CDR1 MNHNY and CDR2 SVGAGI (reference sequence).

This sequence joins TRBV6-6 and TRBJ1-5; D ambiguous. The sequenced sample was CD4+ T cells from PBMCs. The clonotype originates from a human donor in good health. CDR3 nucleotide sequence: TGTGCCAGCAGTTACGAAGACAGCAATCAGCCCCAGCATTTT. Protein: CASSYEDSNQPQHF.